Here is one T cell receptor beta chain with its context. Its antigen is not yet known. Base qualities are not recorded, but no much larger clone differs from it by a single base. Libraries were prepared through the immunoSEQ multiplex PCR assay. TCRdb obtained this table from immuneACCESS and retained in-frame rearrangements with V and J assigned. These tables miss some clones; where compared with another copy, unresolved V genes account for less than half of the shortfall, and the remainder is unexplained. This sample is represented by roughly 79,000 clones; approximately 80% of them were singletons. The ten largest clonotypes hold approximately 5.1% of the sample. Mismatch repair deficiency was established in every enrolled patient by polymerase chain reaction or immunohistochemistry. TCR sequencing was performed for a few patients who responded to pembrolizumab therapy. The phase II trial prospectively tested pembrolizumab PD-1 blockade in advanced mismatch repair-deficient cancers regardless of tissue of origin. Peripheral blood T cell samples were serially collected before and at multiple times after PD-1 blockade was started. The timing of each blood sample was reported as weeks after the first dose of pembrolizumab.

The sample comes from a study of PD-1 blockade in mismatch repair-deficient tumors (dated by TCRdb to about 2017). With respect to the entire study: The trial enrolled fewer than 90 consecutive patients with some twelve mismatch repair-deficient cancer types between late 2013 and late 2016, all previously treated and progressing. Tumor-associated T cell clones in the peripheral blood of patients responding to PD-1 blockade were tracked using deep sequencing of TCR CDR3 regions. Beyond this particular receptor, the publication reports: Rapid expansion after pembrolizumab followed by contraction, generally before radiologic responses, was shown by tumor-resident clones, which were often undetectable in blood before treatment.

This sequence originates from an adult with mismatch repair-deficient cancer. Source: peripheral blood, taken 44 weeks after starting pembrolizumab.

The bases are TGTGCCAGCAGTGATTGGGGGACACGGATTCAGTACTTC. It encodes CASSDWGTRIQYF. The chain uses TRBV6-5 and TRBJ2-7; tentative D gene TRBD1, with 6 bases matching. Between the V and J ends, shortened by 5 bases and 10 bases respectively, the junction contains 18 bases. CDR1 and CDR2, looked up from the germline V gene, are MNHEY and SVGAGI. From the cysteine through the phenylalanine, the CDR3 covers 13 amino acids. Only the CDR3 DNA is retained, 39 bases long and in frame from the first base.